This T cell receptor (beta chain) is from a study of blood T cell repertoires in COVID-19. V lost 5 bases, J lost 6 bases, and 10 bases stayed unmatched. This CDR3 has 15 residues. From germline, CDR1 is SGHRS and CDR2 YFSETQ. Some clones are missing from TCRdb's copy, which holds only in-frame ones; the method was immunoSEQ multiplex PCR. The data hold approximately 350,000 clones, with roughly four fifths observed a single time. This chain connects TRBV5-1 to TRBJ1-3, with 8 bases matching TRBD1. Sequenced sample: PBMCs or T cells enriched from blood (not recorded which). The receptor comes from a woman in her forties or fifties who had recovered from COVID-19. DNA of the CDR3: TGCGCCAGCAGGACGACAGGGGACTTGGCAAACACCATATATTTT. Its protein product is CASRTTGDLANTIYF. Based on the CDR3 plus reference TRBV5-1 and TRBJ1-3, the full variable domain is KAGVTQTPRYLIKTRGQQVTLSCSPISGHRSVSWYQQTPGQGLQFLFEYFSETQRNKGNFPGRFSGRQFSNSRSEMNVSTLELGDSALYLCASRTTGDLANTIYFGEGSWLTVV.